Below, 24 T cell receptor beta chains from the same sample are listed, as sequenced in a study of memory CD4+ T cells and cytomegalovirus serostatus. Some clones are missing from TCRdb's copy, which holds only in-frame ones; the method was immunoSEQ multiplex PCR. The sample lists over 50,000 clones; around 78% were seen once. The sort gate was single viable CD3+CD4+CD8-CD45RO+ cells for memory CD4+ T cells. Sequencing was performed on memory CD4+ T cells from blood. These receptors came from an adult in good health and CMV-seronegative.

V is TRBV6-1 and J is TRBJ1-3, with 7 bases that match TRBD1. The CDR3 has 15 residues. Germline loops: CDR1 MNHNS, CDR2 SASEGT. J gave up 6 bases and V 11 bases, and 16 bases lay outside the gene matches. The CDR3 loop reads CAGHIGQAGENTIYF. The CDR3 DNA reads TGTGCCGGCCACATCGGACAGGCCGGGGAAAACACCATATATTTT.

The rearrangement uses TRBV9 and TRBJ1-2; perhaps TRBD1 as D (5 bases). This CDR3 is 15 amino acids long. The germline V gene encodes CDR1 SGDLS and CDR2 YYNGEE. Trimming cost V 4 bases and J 7 bases, with 20 bases left between them. The CDR3, as DNA: TGTGCCAGCAGCACCCAGACAGCGACGGGTAGTGGCTACACCTTC. It specifies CASSTQTATGSGYTF.

The chain links TRBV30 to TRBJ1-6, with 7 bases that match TRBD1. CDR3 length equals 15 residues. CDR1 is GTSNPN, CDR2 SVGIG, per germline (reference sequence). After removal of 2 bases from V and 5 bases from J, the junction contained 6 bases not matched to a gene. CDR3 nucleotide sequence: TGTGCCTGGAGTCTACCAGGGGGGAATAATTCACCCCTCCACTTT. As protein: CAWSLPGGNNSPLHF.

CDR3 sequence: CASKKTGTQTEAFF. The CDR3 DNA is TGTGCCAGCAAAAAGACAGGCACTCAGACTGAAGCTTTCTTT. V gene TRBV7-9 combines with J gene TRBJ1-1; perhaps TRBD1 as D (6 bases). This CDR3 is built from 14 residues. CDR1 SEHNR and CDR2 FQNEAQ come from the germline V gene (reference sequence). V lost 7 bases to trimming and J lost 5 bases, with 17 bases between them.

The J gene is TRBJ2-7, the V gene TRBV11-2, with 8 bases identical to TRBD1. Trimming took 5 bases from V and 3 from J; bases not matched to a gene: 9. Germline V gene data show CDR1 as SGHAT and CDR2 as FQNNGV. CDR3 size: 15 residues. The CDR3 region is CASSTFRTGSYEQYF. The CDR3 DNA reads TGTGCCAGCAGCACTTTTCGGACAGGGAGCTACGAGCAGTACTTC.

This rearrangement joins TRBV7-2 to TRBJ1-1; D not certain. This CDR3 is 12 amino acids long. Germline values: CDR1 SGHTA, CDR2 FQGNSA. Trimming took 5 bases from V and 5 from J, leaving 9 bases between them. Here the CDR3 DNA reads TGTGCCAGCAGCCTCGGGTTGACTGAAGCTTTCTTT. Translated: CASSLGLTEAFF. The full variable domain, in which reference TRBV7-2 and TRBJ1-1 provide the parts outside the CDR3, is GAGVSQSPSNKVTEKGKDVELRCDPISGHTALYWYRQSLGQGLEFLIYFQGNSAPDKSGLPSDRFSAERTGGSVSTLTIQRTQQEDSAVYLCASSLGLTEAFFGQGTRLTVV.

The V gene is TRBV9, the J gene TRBJ1-1; D might be TRBD1 (5 bases). The germline CDR1 and CDR2 sequences are SGDLS and YYNGEE. The V gene lost 3 bases and the J gene lost 1 base, with 13 bases spanning the gap. The CDR3 covers 15 residues. The CDR3: CASSAGTLGNTEAFF. The CDR3 DNA sequence: TGTGCCAGCAGCGCTGGGACTTTAGGGAACACTGAAGCTTTCTTT.

The chain is built from TRBV2 and TRBJ2-1; D is perhaps TRBD2 (5 bases). Germline CDR1 SNHLY, CDR2 FYNNEI. This CDR3 has 15 amino acids. Trimming removed 4 bases from V and 0 bases from J, with 10 bases in between. This CDR3 reads CASSGTGYSYNEQFF. In DNA, the CDR3 is TGTGCCAGCAGTGGAACGGGGTACTCCTACAATGAGCAGTTCTTC.

The gene calls are TRBV13 and TRBJ2-3, with 7 nucleotides matching TRBD2. The CDR3 runs to 14 residues. The ends lost 5 bases at V and 4 bases at J; junction bases unmatched: 6. The germline gives CDR1 PRHDT, CDR2 FYEKMQ (reference sequence). The CDR3 region has the DNA TGTGCCAGCAGCCGACTAGCTTCCGCAGATACGCAGTATTTT. This gives the protein CASSRLASADTQYF.

This chain joins TRBV6-1 and TRBJ2-3, with D tentatively TRBD2 (7 bases). The CDR3 spans 13 residues. With 11 bases removed from V and 1 base from J, the gap between germline ends came to 13 bases. Germline V gene data show CDR1 as MNHNS and CDR2 as SASEGT. In DNA, the CDR3 is TGTGCCGCTTGGGGGGGGCGCACAGATACGCAGTATTTT. Translation: CAAWGGRTDTQYF.

The table lists this clone with a few counts. The CDR3: CASSWGRTGYTF. The CDR3 nucleotides are TGTGCCAGCAGTTGGGGGAGAACTGGCTACACCTTC. V is TRBV28 and J is TRBJ1-2; weak D call: TRBD1 (5 bases). V shed 4 bases and J shed 7 bases, with 10 bases lying between them. Germline assignment: CDR1 MDHEN and CDR2 SYDVKM. The CDR3 contains 12 residues.

This rearrangement joins TRBV28 to TRBJ1-2, with TRBD1 matching over 9 bases. V shed 3 bases and J 8 bases; nucleotides not matched to a gene: 10. The CDR3 spans 15 residues. Germline lookup yields CDR1 MDHEN and CDR2 SYDVKM. CDR3 DNA: TGTGCCAGCAGTTTTTCGGACAGGGGATTATCAGGCTACACCTTC. It yields the protein CASSFSDRGLSGYTF.

This clone was counted between two and nine times. The chain couples TRBV28 to TRBJ2-7; D might be TRBD2 (6 bases). Germline V gene data show CDR1 as MDHEN and CDR2 as SYDVKM. The V end was cut by 6 bases, the J end by 0 bases, with 24 bases between. The CDR3 runs to 18 residues. CDR3 sequence reads: CASRGVLGSGVSSYEQYF. CDR3 bases: TGTGCCAGCAGAGGTGTATTGGGATCGGGGGTAAGCTCCTACGAGCAGTACTTC. The entire variable domain, with the rest obtained from reference TRBV28 and TRBJ2-7, is as follows: DVKVTQSSRYLVKRTGEKVFLECVQDMDHENMFWYRQDPGLGLRLIYFSYDVKMKEKGDIPEGYSVSREKKERFSLILESASTNQTSMYLCASRGVLGSGVSSYEQYFGPGTRLTVT.

The genes are TRBV9 and TRBJ2-1; tentative D call: TRBD1 (5 bases). This CDR3 comprises 14 residues. Germline V CDR1 and CDR2: SGDLS, YYNGEE. The V gene lost 2 bases and the J gene lost 5 bases, with 11 bases spanning the gap. The CDR3 DNA is TGTGCCAGCAGCGTCCGACAGATTAACAATGAGCAGTTCTTC. This sequence encodes CASSVRQINNEQFF.

This clone has only a few counts. V gene TRBV6-6 combines with J gene TRBJ2-7; possibly TRBD2 for D (5 bases). The CDR3 runs to 13 residues. V shed 0 bases and J shed 6 bases, with 9 bases lying between them. The germline V gene has CDR1 MNHNY and CDR2 SVGAGI (reference sequence). CDR3 DNA sequence: TGTGCCAGCAGTTACTCTGTAGGGAGCGAGCAGTACTTC. Translation gives CASSYSVGSEQYF.

The J gene is TRBJ2-7, the V gene TRBV7-9; perhaps D is TRBD1 or TRBD2 (6 bases each). V was cut by 4 bases and J by 5 bases, with 21 bases left in between. Germline CDR1 is SEHNR and CDR2 is FQNEAQ (reference sequence). The CDR3 has 16 amino acids. The CDR3: CASSSPLGAGEDEQYF. CDR3 in DNA: TGTGCCAGCAGCTCCCCCCTAGGGGCAGGGGAGGACGAGCAGTACTTC.

The chain links TRBV15 to TRBJ2-1; tentatively, D is TRBD2 (6 bases). Germline V gives CDR1 LNHNV, CDR2 YYDKDF (reference sequence). This CDR3 region has 16 residues. V was shortened by 1 base and J by 5 bases, with 15 bases between the two germline ends. This CDR3 is CATSRALLAPDNEQFF. In DNA, the CDR3 is TGTGCCACCAGCAGAGCCCTACTAGCCCCCGACAATGAGCAGTTCTTC.

The V gene is TRBV5-1, the J gene TRBJ2-3, with 7 bases matching TRBD1. CDR1 and CDR2 from the germline V gene are SGHRS and YFSETQ. After removal of 2 bases from V and 6 bases from J, the junction contained 6 bases not matched to a gene. The CDR3 loop spans 14 amino acids. The CDR3 protein is CASSFSTGTDTQYF. As DNA, the CDR3 is TGCGCCAGCAGCTTTTCGACAGGGACCGATACGCAGTATTTT.

V and J are TRBV5-1 and TRBJ2-1, with TRBD2 matching over 11 bases. From germline, CDR1 is SGHRS and CDR2 YFSETQ. The length of the CDR3 is 16 residues. V dropped 1 base and J dropped 3; count of bases not matched to a gene: 3. Here the CDR3 DNA reads TGCGCCAGCAGCTTGTGGGGGACTAGCGGCTACAATGAGCAGTTCTTC. As protein: CASSLWGTSGYNEQFF. The whole variable domain, remainder taken from reference TRBV5-1 and TRBJ2-1, is KAGVTQTPRYLIKTRGQQVTLSCSPISGHRSVSWYQQTPGQGLQFLFEYFSETQRNKGNFPGRFSGRQFSNSRSEMNVSTLELGDSALYLCASSLWGTSGYNEQFFGPGTRLTVL.

The V call is TRBV2, the J call TRBJ2-2; the match to TRBD2 covers 7 bases. This CDR3 spans 14 amino acids. The J segment lost 2 bases and the V segment lost 7 bases, leaving 4 bases of the junction unmatched. Looked up from germline, CDR1 is SNHLY and CDR2 is FYNNEI. The DNA of the CDR3 is TGTGCCAGCATGGGGGGGAAAAACACCGGGGAGCTGTTTTTT. It codes for CASMGGKNTGELFF.

The chain carries TRBV5-1 and TRBJ1-1, with 7 bases matching TRBD1. The germline CDR1 and CDR2 sequences are SGHRS and YFSETQ. After removal of 1 base from V and 0 bases from J, the junction contained 6 bases not matched to a gene. This CDR3 is 16 amino acids long. Here the CDR3 reads CASSLTGTAMNTEAFF. CDR3 DNA: TGCGCCAGCAGCTTGACCGGGACAGCGATGAACACTGAAGCTTTCTTT.

The chain joins TRBV5-1 to TRBJ2-5; 7 bases agree with TRBD1. The germline gives CDR1 SGHRS, CDR2 YFSETQ. This CDR3 has 15 residues. Trimming cost V 1 base and J 4 bases; bases outside gene matches: 7. The CDR3 DNA reads as TGCGCCAGCAGCTTGTCCGGACCAGGGGGAGAGACCCAGTACTTC. It translates to CASSLSGPGGETQYF.

The genes are TRBV5-5 and TRBJ2-5, with D possibly TRBD2 on 5 matching bases. The ends were cut back, 4 bases at V and 5 bases at J, with 18 bases in the middle. The CDR3 runs to 15 residues. CDR1 is SGHKS and CDR2 is YYEKEE in the germline V gene (reference sequence). CDR3 in amino acids: CASSHQGLPSETQYF. In DNA, the CDR3 is TGTGCCAGCAGCCATCAAGGACTTCCGTCGGAGACCCAGTACTTC.

The chain recombines TRBV5-1 with TRBJ2-1; D not certain. Between the trimmed V and J ends, which lost 2 bases and 8 bases, there was a span of 8 bases. The germline CDR1 and CDR2 sequences are SGHRS and YFSETQ. The CDR3 totals 12 residues. The CDR3 reads CASSFGDHEQFF. Here the CDR3 DNA reads TGCGCCAGCAGCTTTGGGGATCATGAGCAGTTCTTC.